Given below is one T cell receptor (beta chain) in context. A junction end diverges from the germline sequence, so it may reflect a read error. The sample is drawn from a study of blood T cells in healthy people across ages. It was with a sample-barcoded 5' primer and a J-beta primer mix that a second PCR of about 6 to 12 cycles was run. TCRdb processed the 5' RACE reads anew with MiXCR; each CDR3 protein has one entry. The sample contains hundreds of thousands of distinct CDR3 sequences, 22% of which appear only once. The authors isolated at least 6.5 million PBMCs per sample. The sequence was collected from a man between 65 and 79 years old in good health. The sequencing sample was made of blood.

The CDR3 reads CGARDLFRGNYGYTF. The CDR3, as DNA: TGCGGTGCTAGAGATCTATTCCGGGGCAACTATGGCTACACCTTC. The genes are TRBV20-1 and TRBJ1-2; weak D call: TRBD1 (5 bases). CDR1 DFQATT and CDR2 SNEGSKA come from the germline V gene (reference sequence). The CDR3 runs 15 residues.